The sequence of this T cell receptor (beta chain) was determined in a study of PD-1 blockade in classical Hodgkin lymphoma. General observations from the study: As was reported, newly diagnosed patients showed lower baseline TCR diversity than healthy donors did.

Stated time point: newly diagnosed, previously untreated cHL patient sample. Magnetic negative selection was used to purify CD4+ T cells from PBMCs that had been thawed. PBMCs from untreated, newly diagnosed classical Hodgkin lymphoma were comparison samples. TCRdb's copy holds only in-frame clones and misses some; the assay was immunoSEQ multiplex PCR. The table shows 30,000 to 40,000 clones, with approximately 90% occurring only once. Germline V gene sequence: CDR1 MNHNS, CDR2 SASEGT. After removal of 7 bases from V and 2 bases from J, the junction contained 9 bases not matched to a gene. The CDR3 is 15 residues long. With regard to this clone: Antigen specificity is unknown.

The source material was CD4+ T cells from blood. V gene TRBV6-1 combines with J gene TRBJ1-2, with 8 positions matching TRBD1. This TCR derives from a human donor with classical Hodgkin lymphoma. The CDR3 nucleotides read TGTGCCAGCAAATGGGGTGCAGGGGGCAACTATGGCTACACCTTC. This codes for CASKWGAGGNYGYTF.